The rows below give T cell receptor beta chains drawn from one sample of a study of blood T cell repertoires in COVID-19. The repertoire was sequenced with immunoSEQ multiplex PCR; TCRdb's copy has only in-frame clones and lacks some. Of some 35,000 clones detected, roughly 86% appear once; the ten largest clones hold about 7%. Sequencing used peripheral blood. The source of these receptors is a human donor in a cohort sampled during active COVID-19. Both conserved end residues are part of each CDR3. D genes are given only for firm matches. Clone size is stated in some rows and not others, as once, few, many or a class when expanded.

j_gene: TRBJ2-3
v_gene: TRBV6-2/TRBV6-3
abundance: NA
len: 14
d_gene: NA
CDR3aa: CASSYGQGTDTQYF
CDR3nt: TGTGCCAGCAGTTACGGTCAGGGAACAGATACGCAGTATTTT

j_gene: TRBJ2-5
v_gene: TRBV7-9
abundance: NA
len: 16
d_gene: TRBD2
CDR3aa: CASSSMGTSGRETQYF
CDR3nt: TGTGCCAGCAGCTCGATGGGGACTAGCGGGAGGGAGACCCAGTACTTC

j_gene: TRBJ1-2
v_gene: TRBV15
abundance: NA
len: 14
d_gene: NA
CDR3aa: CATSRDQGNYGYTF
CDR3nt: TGTGCCACCAGCAGAGATCAGGGAAACTATGGCTACACCTTC

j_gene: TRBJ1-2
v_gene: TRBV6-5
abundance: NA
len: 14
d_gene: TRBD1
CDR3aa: CASSWDRGPRGYTF
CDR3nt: TGTGCCAGCAGTTGGGACAGGGGGCCGAGAGGCTACACCTTC

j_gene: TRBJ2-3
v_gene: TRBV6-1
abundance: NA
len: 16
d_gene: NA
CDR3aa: CASSEALTGRTDTQYF
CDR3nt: TGTGCCAGCAGTGAAGCGTTGACAGGGAGGACAGATACGCAGTATTTT

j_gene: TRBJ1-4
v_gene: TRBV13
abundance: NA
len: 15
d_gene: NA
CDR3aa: CASSLGMGPDEKLFF
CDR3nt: TGTGCCAGCAGCTTAGGAATGGGGCCAGATGAAAAACTGTTTTTT

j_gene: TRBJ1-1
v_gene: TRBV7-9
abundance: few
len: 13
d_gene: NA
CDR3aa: CASSFPGRAEAFF
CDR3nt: TGTGCCAGCAGCTTTCCAGGGCGCGCTGAAGCTTTCTTT

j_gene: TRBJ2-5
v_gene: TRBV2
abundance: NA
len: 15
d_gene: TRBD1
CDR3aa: CASSVSGGLGETQYF
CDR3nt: TGTGCCAGCAGTGTTTCAGGGGGCTTAGGAGAGACCCAGTACTTC

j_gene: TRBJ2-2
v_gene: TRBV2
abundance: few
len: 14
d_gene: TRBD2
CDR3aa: CASRVLAGSGELFF
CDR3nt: TGTGCCAGCAGGGTGCTAGCGGGATCCGGGGAGCTGTTTTTT

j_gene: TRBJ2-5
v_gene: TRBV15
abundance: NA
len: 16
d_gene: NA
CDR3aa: CATSRGDPGRQETQYF
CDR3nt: TGTGCCACCAGCAGGGGAGATCCCGGCAGGCAAGAGACCCAGTACTTC

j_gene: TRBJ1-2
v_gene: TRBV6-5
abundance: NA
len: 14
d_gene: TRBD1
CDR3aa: CASSDRTGQKGYTF
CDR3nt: TGTGCCAGCAGCGACCGGACAGGGCAGAAGGGCTACACCTTC

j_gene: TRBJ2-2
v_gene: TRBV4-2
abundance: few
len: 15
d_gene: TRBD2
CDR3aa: CASSPSGGAPGELFF
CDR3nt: TGTGCCAGCAGCCCAAGCGGGGGGGCCCCCGGGGAGCTGTTTTTT

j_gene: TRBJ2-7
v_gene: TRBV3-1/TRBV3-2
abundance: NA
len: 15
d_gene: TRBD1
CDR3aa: CASSQETGGSYEQYF
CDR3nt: TGTGCCAGCAGCCAAGAAACAGGGGGCTCCTACGAGCAGTACTTC

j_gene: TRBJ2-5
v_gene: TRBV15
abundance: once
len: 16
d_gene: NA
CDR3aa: CATSRWPRKGESDQYF
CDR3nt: TGTGCCACCAGCAGATGGCCTAGGAAAGGGGAAAGTGACCAGTACTTC

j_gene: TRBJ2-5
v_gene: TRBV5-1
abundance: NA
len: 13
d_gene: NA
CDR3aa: CASSYTGQETQYF
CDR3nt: TGCGCCAGCAGCTATACAGGTCAAGAGACCCAGTACTTC

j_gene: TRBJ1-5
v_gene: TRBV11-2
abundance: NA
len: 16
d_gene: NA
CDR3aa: CASSLLGTSSNQPQHF
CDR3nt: TGTGCCAGCAGCTTACTGGGGACATCCAGCAATCAGCCCCAGCATTTT

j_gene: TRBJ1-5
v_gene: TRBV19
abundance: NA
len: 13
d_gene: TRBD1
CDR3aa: CASKGQGDQPQHF
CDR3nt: TGTGCCAGTAAGGGACAGGGCGATCAGCCCCAGCATTTT

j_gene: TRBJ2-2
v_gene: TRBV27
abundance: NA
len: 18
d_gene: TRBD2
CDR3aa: CASSLGLAGELRAGELFF
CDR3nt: TGTGCCAGCAGTTTAGGTCTAGCGGGAGAACTGAGAGCCGGGGAGCTGTTTTTT

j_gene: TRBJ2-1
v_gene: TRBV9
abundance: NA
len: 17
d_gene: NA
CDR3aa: CASSVSLGATTRNEQFF
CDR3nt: TGTGCCAGCAGCGTAAGTCTGGGGGCCACTACAAGAAATGAGCAGTTCTTC

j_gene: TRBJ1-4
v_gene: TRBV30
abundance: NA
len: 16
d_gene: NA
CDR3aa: CAGSLRGDGSREKLFF
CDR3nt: TGTGCCGGGTCGTTGCGGGGGGATGGATCACGAGAAAAACTGTTTTTT

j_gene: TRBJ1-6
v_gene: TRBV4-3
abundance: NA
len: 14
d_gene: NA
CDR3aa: CASSQSDRSSPLHF
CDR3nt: TGCGCCAGCAGCCAAAGCGACCGAAGTTCACCCCTCCACTTT

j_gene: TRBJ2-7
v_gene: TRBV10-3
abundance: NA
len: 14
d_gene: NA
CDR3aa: CATVGYGGANEQYF
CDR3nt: TGTGCCACCGTAGGCTATGGGGGGGCCAACGAGCAGTACTTC

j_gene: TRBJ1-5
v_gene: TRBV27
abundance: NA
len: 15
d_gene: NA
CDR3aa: CASSRQGGSNQPQHF
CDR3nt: TGTGCCAGCAGCCGGCAGGGTGGGAGCAATCAGCCCCAGCATTTT

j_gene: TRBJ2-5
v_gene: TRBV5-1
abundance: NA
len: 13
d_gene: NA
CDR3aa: CASSSHAAETQYF
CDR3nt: TGCGCCAGCAGCTCCCACGCGGCAGAGACCCAGTACTTC

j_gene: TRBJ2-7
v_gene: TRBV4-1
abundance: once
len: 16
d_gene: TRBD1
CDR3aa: CASSQGRGRGQTEQYF
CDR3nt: TGCGCCAGCAGCCAAGGGAGGGGCAGGGGGCAAACCGAGCAGTACTTC

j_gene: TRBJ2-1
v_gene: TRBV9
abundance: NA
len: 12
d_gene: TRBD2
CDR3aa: CASSPSGNEQFF
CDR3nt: TGTGCCAGCAGCCCTAGCGGGAACGAGCAGTTCTTC

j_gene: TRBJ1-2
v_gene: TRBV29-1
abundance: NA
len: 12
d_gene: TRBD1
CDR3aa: CSVRTGGYGYTF
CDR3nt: TGCAGCGTGAGGACAGGGGGATATGGCTACACCTTC

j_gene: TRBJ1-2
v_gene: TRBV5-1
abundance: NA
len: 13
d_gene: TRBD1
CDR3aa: CASSAGTGFGYTF
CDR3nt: TGCGCCAGCAGCGCCGGGACAGGGTTTGGCTACACCTTC

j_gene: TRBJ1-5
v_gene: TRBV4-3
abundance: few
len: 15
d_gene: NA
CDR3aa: CASSQRYQGNQPQHF
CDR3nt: TGCGCCAGCAGCCAAAGATACCAGGGCAATCAGCCCCAGCATTTT

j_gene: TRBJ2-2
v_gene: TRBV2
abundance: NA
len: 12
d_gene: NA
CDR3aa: CASSAGTGELFF
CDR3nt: TGTGCCAGCAGTGCGGGGACCGGGGAGCTGTTTTTT

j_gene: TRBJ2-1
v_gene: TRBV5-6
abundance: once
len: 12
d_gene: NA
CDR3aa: CASSFTEGEQFF
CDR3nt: TGTGCCAGCAGCTTCACGGAGGGTGAGCAGTTCTTC

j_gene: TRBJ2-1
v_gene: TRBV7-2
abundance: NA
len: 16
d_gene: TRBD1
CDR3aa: CASSLGRDRGLNEQFF
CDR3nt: TGTGCCAGCAGCTTAGGCCGGGACAGGGGCTTAAATGAGCAGTTCTTC

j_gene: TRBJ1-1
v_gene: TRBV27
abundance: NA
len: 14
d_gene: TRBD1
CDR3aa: CASSSNQGAAGAFF
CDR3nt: TGTGCCAGCAGTTCCAACCAGGGGGCGGCAGGGGCTTTCTTT

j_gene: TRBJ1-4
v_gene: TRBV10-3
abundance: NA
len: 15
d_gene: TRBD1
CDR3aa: CAISESGTGGEKLFF
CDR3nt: TGTGCCATCAGTGAGTCCGGGACAGGGGGCGAAAAACTGTTTTTT

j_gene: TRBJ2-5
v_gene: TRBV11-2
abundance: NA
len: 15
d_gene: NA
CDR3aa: CASSVYTGWGETQYF
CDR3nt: TGTGCCAGCAGCGTCTATACAGGGTGGGGGGAGACCCAGTACTTC

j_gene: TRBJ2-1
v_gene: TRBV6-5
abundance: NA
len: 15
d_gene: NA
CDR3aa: CASSSGKSSYNEQFF
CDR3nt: TGTGCCAGCAGTAGCGGAAAGAGCTCCTACAATGAGCAGTTCTTC

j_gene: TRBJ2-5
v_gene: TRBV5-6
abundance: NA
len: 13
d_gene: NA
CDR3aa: CASSSTAQETQYF
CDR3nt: TGTGCCAGCAGCTCAACAGCACAAGAGACCCAGTACTTC